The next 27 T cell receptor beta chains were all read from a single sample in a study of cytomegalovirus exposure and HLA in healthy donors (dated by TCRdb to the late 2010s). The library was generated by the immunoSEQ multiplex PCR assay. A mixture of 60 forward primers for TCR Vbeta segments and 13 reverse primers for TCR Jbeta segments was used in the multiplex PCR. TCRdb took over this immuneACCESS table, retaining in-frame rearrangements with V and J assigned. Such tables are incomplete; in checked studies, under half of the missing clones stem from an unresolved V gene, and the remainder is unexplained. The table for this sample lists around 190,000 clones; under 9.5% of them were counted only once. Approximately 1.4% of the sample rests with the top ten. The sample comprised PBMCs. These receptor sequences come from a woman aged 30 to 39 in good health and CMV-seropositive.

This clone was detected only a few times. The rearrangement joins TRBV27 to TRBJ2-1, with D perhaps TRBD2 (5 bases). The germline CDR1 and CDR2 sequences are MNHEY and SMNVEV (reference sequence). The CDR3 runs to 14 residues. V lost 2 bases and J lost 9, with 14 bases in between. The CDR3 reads CASSLRVVRGEQFF. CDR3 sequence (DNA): TGTGCCAGCAGTTTAAGGGTGGTTCGGGGTGAGCAGTTCTTC.

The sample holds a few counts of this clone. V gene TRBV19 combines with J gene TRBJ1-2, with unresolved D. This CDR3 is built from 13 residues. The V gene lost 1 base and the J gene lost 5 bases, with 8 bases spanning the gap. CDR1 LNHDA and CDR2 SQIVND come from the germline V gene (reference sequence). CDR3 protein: CASSIVRGYGYTF. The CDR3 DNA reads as TGTGCCAGTAGTATAGTGAGAGGTTATGGCTACACCTTC. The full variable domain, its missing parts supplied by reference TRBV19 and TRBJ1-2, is DGGITQSPKYLFRKEGQNVTLSCEQNLNHDAMYWYRQDPGQGLRLIYYSQIVNDFQKGDIAEGYSVSREKKESFPLTVTSAQKNPTAFYLCASSIVRGYGYTFGSGTRLTVV.

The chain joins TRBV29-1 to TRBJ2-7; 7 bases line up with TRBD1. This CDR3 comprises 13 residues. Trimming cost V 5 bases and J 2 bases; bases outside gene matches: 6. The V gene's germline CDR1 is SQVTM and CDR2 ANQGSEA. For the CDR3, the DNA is TGCAGCGTTTCGAACAGGGGTCCCTACGAGCAGTACTTC. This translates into CSVSNRGPYEQYF.

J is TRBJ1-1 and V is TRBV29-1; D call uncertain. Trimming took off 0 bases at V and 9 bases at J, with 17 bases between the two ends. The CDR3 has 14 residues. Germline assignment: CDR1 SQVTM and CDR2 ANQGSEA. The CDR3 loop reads CSVEDKGIGSQAFF. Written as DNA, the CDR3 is TGCAGCGTTGAAGATAAAGGTATCGGGTCGCAAGCTTTCTTT.

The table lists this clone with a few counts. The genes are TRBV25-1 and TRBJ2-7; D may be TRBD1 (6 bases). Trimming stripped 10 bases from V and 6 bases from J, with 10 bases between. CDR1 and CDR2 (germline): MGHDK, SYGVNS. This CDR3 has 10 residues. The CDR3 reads CATRTVEQYF. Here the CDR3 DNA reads TGTGCCACCCGGACAGTCGAGCAGTACTTC.

As DNA, the CDR3 is TGTGCCAGCAGTGGAGAGACAGGACGGGAGACCCAGTACTTC. It specifies CASSGETGRETQYF. The chain carries TRBV6-1 and TRBJ2-5; D is perhaps TRBD1 (6 bases). V dropped 4 bases and J dropped 5 bases, with 14 bases sitting between them. Germline CDR1 reads MNHNS; CDR2 reads SASEGT. This CDR3 is built from 14 residues.

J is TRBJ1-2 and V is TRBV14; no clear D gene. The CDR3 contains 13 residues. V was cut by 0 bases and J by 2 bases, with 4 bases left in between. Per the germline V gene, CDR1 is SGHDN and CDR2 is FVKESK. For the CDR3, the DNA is TGTGCCAGCAGCCAAGAACAGAACTATGGCTACACCTTC. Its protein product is CASSQEQNYGYTF.

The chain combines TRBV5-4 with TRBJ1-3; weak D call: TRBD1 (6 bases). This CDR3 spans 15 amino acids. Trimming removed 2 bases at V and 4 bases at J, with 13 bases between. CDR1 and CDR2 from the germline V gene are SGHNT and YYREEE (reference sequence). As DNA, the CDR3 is TGTGCCAGCAGCTTCCCGGGACAACCAGGAAACACCATATATTTT. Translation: CASSFPGQPGNTIYF.

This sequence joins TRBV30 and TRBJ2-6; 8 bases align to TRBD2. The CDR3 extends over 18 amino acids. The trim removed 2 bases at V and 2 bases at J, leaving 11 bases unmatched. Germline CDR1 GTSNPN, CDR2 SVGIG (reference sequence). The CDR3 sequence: CAWSYAGGHPPGANVLTF. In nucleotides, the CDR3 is TGTGCCTGGAGTTATGCGGGGGGACACCCTCCTGGGGCCAACGTCCTGACTTTC.

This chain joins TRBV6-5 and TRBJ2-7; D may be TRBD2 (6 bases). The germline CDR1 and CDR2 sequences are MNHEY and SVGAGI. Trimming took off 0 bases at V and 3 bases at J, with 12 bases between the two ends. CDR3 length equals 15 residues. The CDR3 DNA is TGTGCCAGCAGTTACTCGTCTTACGGGAGCTACGAGCAGTACTTC. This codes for CASSYSSYGSYEQYF.

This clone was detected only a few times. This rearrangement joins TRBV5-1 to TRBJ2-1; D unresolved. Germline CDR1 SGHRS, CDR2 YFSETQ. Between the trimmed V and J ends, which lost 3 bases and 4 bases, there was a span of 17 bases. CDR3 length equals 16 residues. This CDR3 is CASSSQLTTLYNEQFF. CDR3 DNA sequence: TGCGCCAGCAGCTCCCAATTAACGACTTTATACAATGAGCAGTTCTTC.

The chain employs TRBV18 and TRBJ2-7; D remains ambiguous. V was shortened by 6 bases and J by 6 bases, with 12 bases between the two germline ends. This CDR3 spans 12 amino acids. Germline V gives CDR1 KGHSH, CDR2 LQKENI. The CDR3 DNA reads TGTGCCAGCTCCTCCCCTATCGGCGAGCAGTACTTC. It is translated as CASSSPIGEQYF.

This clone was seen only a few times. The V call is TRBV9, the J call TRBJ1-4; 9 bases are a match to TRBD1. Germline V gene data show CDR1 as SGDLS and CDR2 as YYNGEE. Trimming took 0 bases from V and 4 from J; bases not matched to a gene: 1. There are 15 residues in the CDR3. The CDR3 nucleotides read TGTGCCAGCAGCGTAGGACAGGGGGGTAATGAAAAACTGTTTTTT. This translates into CASSVGQGGNEKLFF. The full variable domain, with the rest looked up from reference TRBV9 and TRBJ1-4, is DSGVTQTPKHLITATGQRVTLRCSPRSGDLSVYWYQQSLDQGLQFLIQYYNGEERAKGNILERFSAQQFPDLHSELNLSSLELGDSALYFCASSVGQGGNEKLFFGSGTQLSVL.

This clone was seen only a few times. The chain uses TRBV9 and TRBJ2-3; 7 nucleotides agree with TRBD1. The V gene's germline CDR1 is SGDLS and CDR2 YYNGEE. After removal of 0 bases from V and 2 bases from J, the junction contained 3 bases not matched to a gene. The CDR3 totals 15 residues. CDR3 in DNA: TGTGCCAGCAGCGTAGTAACAGGGGTCACAGATACGCAGTATTTT. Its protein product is CASSVVTGVTDTQYF.

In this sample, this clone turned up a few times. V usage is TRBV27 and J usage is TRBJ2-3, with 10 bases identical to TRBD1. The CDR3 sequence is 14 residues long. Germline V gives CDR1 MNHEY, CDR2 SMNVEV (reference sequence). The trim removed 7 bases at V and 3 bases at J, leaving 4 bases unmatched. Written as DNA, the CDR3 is TGTGCCAGCACCCCGGGACAGGGGACAGATACGCAGTATTTT. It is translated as CASTPGQGTDTQYF.

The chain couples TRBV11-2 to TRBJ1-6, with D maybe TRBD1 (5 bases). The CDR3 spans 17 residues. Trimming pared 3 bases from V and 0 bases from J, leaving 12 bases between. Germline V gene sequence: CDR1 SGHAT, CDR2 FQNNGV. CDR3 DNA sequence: TGTGCCAGCAGCTTCCCAGACAGTTTCTCCTATAATTCACCCCTCCACTTT. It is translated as CASSFPDSFSYNSPLHF.

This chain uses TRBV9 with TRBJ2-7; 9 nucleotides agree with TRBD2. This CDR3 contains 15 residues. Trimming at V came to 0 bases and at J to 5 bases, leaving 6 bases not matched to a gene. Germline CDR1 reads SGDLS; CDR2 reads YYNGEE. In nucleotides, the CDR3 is TGTGCCAGCAGCGTAGGAGGCGGGAGGGCAGACGAGCAGTACTTC. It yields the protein CASSVGGGRADEQYF.

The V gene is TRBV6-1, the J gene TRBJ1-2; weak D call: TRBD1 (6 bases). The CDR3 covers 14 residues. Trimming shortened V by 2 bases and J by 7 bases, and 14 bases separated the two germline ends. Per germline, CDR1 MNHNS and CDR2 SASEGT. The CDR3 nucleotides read TGTGCCAGCAGTGAAAACGGGGGGCGGAGTGGCTACACCTTC. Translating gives CASSENGGRSGYTF.

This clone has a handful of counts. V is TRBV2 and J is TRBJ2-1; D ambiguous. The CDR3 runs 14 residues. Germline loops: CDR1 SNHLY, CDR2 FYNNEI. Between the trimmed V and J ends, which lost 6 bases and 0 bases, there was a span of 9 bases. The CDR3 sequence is CASRLLSSYNEQFF. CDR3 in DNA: TGTGCCAGCAGGCTCCTAAGCTCCTACAATGAGCAGTTCTTC.

CDR3 amino acids: CASGLVLGGSTDTQYF. In nucleotides, the CDR3 is TGTGCTAGTGGTTTGGTACTCGGGGGGAGCACAGATACGCAGTATTTT. V is TRBV12-5 and J is TRBJ2-3; 7 nucleotides agree with TRBD2. From germline, CDR1 is LGHNT and CDR2 FRNRAP. V shed 0 bases, J shed 0 bases, and the junction held 3 bases outside the gene matches. This CDR3 is built from 16 residues. The variable domain in full, completed from reference TRBV12-5 and TRBJ2-3, reads DARVTQTPRHKVTEMGQEVTMRCQPILGHNTVFWYRQTMMQGLELLAYFRNRAPLDDSGMPKDRFSAEMPDATLATLKIQPSEPRDSAVYFCASGLVLGGSTDTQYFGPGTRLTVL.

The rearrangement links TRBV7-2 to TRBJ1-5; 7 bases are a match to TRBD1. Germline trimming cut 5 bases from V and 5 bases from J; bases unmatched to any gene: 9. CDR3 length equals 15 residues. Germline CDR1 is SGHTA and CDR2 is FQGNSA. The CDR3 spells CASSLGGAPDQPQHF. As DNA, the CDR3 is TGTGCCAGCAGCCTAGGGGGCGCGCCGGATCAGCCCCAGCATTTT.

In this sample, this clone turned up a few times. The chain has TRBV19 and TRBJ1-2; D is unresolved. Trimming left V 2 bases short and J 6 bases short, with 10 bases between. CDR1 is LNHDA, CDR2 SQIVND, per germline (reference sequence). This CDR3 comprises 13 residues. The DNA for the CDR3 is TGTGCCAGTAGTATACCAGGAGGCGATGGCTACACCTTC. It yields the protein CASSIPGGDGYTF. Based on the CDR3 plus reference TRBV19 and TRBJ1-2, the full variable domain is DGGITQSPKYLFRKEGQNVTLSCEQNLNHDAMYWYRQDPGQGLRLIYYSQIVNDFQKGDIAEGYSVSREKKESFPLTVTSAQKNPTAFYLCASSIPGGDGYTFGSGTRLTVV.

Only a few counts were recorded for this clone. The CDR3 is CASSSYLPQGDSWGYTF. The DNA of the CDR3 is TGTGCCAGCAGCTCCTATCTACCGCAGGGCGACTCATGGGGCTACACCTTC. The V call is TRBV11-3, the J call TRBJ1-2, with D maybe TRBD1 (5 bases). V lost 4 bases to trimming and J lost 8 bases, with 26 bases between them. Germline V gene data show CDR1 as SGHNT and CDR2 as YENEEA. The CDR3 is 17 residues long.

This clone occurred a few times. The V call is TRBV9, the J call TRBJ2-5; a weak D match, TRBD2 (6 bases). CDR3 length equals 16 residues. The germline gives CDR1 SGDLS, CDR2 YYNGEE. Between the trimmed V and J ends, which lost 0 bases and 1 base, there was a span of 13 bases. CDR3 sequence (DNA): TGTGCCAGCAGCGTAGGCGGGGCGGGGAGCCAAGAGACCCAGTACTTC. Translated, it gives CASSVGGAGSQETQYF.

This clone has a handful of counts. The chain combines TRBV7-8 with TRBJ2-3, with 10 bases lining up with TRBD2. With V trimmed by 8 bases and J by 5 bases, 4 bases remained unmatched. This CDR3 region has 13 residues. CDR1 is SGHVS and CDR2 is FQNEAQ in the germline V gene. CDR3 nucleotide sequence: TGTGCCAGCGGTAGCGGGAGGATAGATACGCAGTATTTT. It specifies CASGSGRIDTQYF.

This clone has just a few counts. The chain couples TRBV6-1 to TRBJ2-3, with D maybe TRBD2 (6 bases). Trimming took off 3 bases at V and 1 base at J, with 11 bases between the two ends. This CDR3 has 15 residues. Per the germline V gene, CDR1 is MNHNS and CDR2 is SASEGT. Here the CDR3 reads CASSDPGVGTDTQYF. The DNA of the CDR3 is TGTGCCAGCAGTGACCCGGGAGTGGGCACAGATACGCAGTATTTT.

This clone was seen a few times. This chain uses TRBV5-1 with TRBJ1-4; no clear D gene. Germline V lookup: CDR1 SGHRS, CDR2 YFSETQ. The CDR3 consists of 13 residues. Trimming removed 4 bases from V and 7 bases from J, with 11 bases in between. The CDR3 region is CASSDEWSEKLFF. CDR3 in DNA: TGCGCCAGCAGCGACGAATGGAGTGAAAAACTGTTTTTT.